This entry features one T cell receptor (beta chain) sequence. Its antigen is not known. This sample was included in a study of Tregs in tolerant kidney transplant recipients. Overall study results and limits: For some patients, primers changed over time, blocking nucleotide-level comparison. In tolerant patients, donor-specific Tregs outgrew total Tregs, suggesting antigen-driven expansion. Biological reproducibility was not directly addressed, but technical replication error appeared minimal.

Method: immunoSEQ multiplex PCR; TCRdb's copy keeps in-frame clones and lacks some. This sample has 40,000 to 50,000 clones; more than 70% occur once, and the top ten carry roughly 16%. Related graft donors supplied nonmyeloablative bone marrow transplants, and mixed chimerism was transient. CD4+CD25+CD127- Tregs, CD4+CD25- non-Tregs, CD4 and CD8 cells were sorted. V gave up 2 bases and J gave up 4 bases; unmatched junction bases: 7. The CDR3 totals 18 residues. The germline V gene has CDR1 SGHVS and CDR2 FNYEAQ. The sample was CD8+ T cells from blood (PBMCs), taken 12 months after the transplant. The J gene is TRBJ2-6, the V gene TRBV7-6, with TRBD2 matching over 11 bases. This sequence was found in a human patient who received a combined kidney and bone marrow transplant. Some T cells may have come from the graft donor. The CDR3 reads CASSLRTSGSLGANVLTF. The CDR3 coding sequence is TGTGCCAGCAGCTTAAGAACTAGCGGGAGTCTAGGGGCCAACGTCCTGACTTTC.